One sample yielded the 23 T cell receptor beta chains listed below, sequenced in a study of CD8 T cells in ankylosing spondylitis (dated by TCRdb to about 2017). Libraries were prepared through 5' RACE. Sequenced using an Illumina HiSeq 2500. TCRdb redid the processing of the public reads, applying fastp at Q25 and MiXCR, and retained in-frame beta chains. Rows are combined by CDR3 protein, so each entry shows the most common genes and DNA. Recorded for this sample are more than 35,000 distinct CDR3 sequences; 2.7% of them occurred a single time. The ten largest clones take up 4% to 5.5% of the sample. Material: blood, either unsorted or a sorted T cell fraction (not recorded which). The receptors were sampled from a male donor with ankylosing spondylitis or in good health (not recorded which).

This clonotype has at least ten counts. The chain has TRBV9 and TRBJ2-1; TRBD2 matches 11 bases. CDR3 length: 17 residues. J was trimmed by 7 bases and V by 4 bases; bases with no gene match: 13. The V gene's germline CDR1 is SGDLS and CDR2 YYNGEE. The DNA for the CDR3 is TGTGCCAGCAGCCCGGGGGGTAGCGGGAGGGCCAGGAATGAGCAGTTCTTC. Protein product: CASSPGGSGRARNEQFF.

This clonotype was seen repeatedly, ten times or more. This rearrangement joins TRBV9 to TRBJ2-1; D may be TRBD1 or TRBD2 (6 bases each). The CDR3 spans 17 residues. Germline-derived CDR1 and CDR2 are SGDLS and YYNGEE. Trimming cost V 3 bases and J 2 bases, with 18 bases left between them. This CDR3 is CASSGLEGGVAYNEQFF. As DNA, the CDR3 is TGTGCCAGCAGCGGCCTGGAGGGGGGAGTCGCCTACAATGAGCAGTTCTTC.

In its sample, this clonotype was seen many times. The chain employs TRBV9 and TRBJ2-3; 8 nucleotides line up with TRBD2. CDR1 and CDR2 (germline): SGDLS, YYNGEE. The V and J ends lost 1 base and 2 bases, in that order; junction bases with no gene match: 6. The CDR3 spans 16 residues. CDR3 loop: CASSVRGGRPTDTQYF. DNA of the CDR3: TGTGCCAGCAGCGTACGTGGCGGGAGGCCCACAGATACGCAGTATTTT.

This clonotype was detected ten times or more. The chain has TRBV12-2 and TRBJ2-3. TRBV12-2 is classified as a pseudogene. CDR3 length: 10 residues. CDR3 amino acids: CASSRDTQYF. The CDR3 DNA reads TGTGCAAGTAGCCGGGATACGCAGTATTTT.

This clonotype was recorded at least ten times. This sequence joins TRBV9 and TRBJ2-1, with D maybe TRBD2 (6 bases). V gave up 4 bases and J gave up 9 bases, with 26 bases separating them. The CDR3 consists of 17 residues. Germline CDR1 and CDR2: SGDLS and YYNGEE. DNA for the CDR3: TGTGCCAGCAGCAACGAAGAACGGGAGCTCTCTAAGCGTGAGCAGTTCTTC. This gives the protein CASSNEERELSKREQFF.

This clonotype came up many times. The chain recombines TRBV9 with TRBJ2-3; the match to TRBD2 covers 8 bases. This CDR3 has 15 amino acids. The germline CDR1 and CDR2 sequences are SGDLS and YYNGEE. V shed 0 bases and J 3 bases; nucleotides not matched to a gene: 3. CDR3 residues: CASSVVGRVTDTQYF. In DNA, the CDR3 is TGTGCCAGCAGCGTAGTCGGGAGGGTGACAGATACGCAGTATTTT.

This clonotype has ten or more counts. This sequence joins TRBV9 and TRBJ2-3, with unresolved D. Germline values: CDR1 SGDLS, CDR2 YYNGEE. Trimming removed 1 base at V and 0 bases at J, with 6 bases between. CDR3 length: 14 amino acids. CDR3 bases: TGTGCCAGCAGCGTAATGAGGAGCACAGATACGCAGTATTTT. This sequence encodes CASSVMRSTDTQYF. Combining the CDR3 with reference TRBV9 and TRBJ2-3 gives the whole variable domain DSGVTQTPKHLITATGQRVTLRCSPRSGDLSVYWYQQSLDQGLQFLIQYYNGEERAKGNILERFSAQQFPDLHSELNLSSLELGDSALYFCASSVMRSTDTQYFGPGTRLTVL.

This clonotype was detected many times. This chain uses TRBV9 with TRBJ1-3, with D tentatively TRBD1 (5 bases). The CDR3 spans 15 residues. Germline V gene lookup returns CDR1 SGDLS and CDR2 YYNGEE. Trimming removed 0 bases at V and 8 bases at J, with 15 bases between. CDR3 sequence (DNA): TGTGCCAGCAGCGTAGCTCGAGCAGGGTTAGACACCATATATTTT. Protein product: CASSVARAGLDTIYF.

In this sample, this clonotype turned up many times. This chain joins TRBV9 and TRBJ2-5; D is unclear. The CDR3 has 13 residues. Germline CDR1 reads SGDLS; CDR2 reads YYNGEE. Trimming removed 0 bases at V and 5 bases at J, with 8 bases between. The CDR3 loop is CASSVAQRETQYF. CDR3 DNA: TGTGCCAGCAGCGTAGCACAGAGGGAGACCCAGTACTTC. The complete variable domain, with remaining parts taken from reference TRBV9 and TRBJ2-5, reads DSGVTQTPKHLITATGQRVTLRCSPRSGDLSVYWYQQSLDQGLQFLIQYYNGEERAKGNILERFSAQQFPDLHSELNLSSLELGDSALYFCASSVAQRETQYFGPGTRLLVL.

This clonotype was detected ten times or more. V is TRBV9 and J is TRBJ2-6; no reliable D call. V lost 0 bases, J lost 1 base, and 5 bases lay in between. CDR3 length equals 15 residues. The germline gives CDR1 SGDLS, CDR2 YYNGEE. CDR3 DNA: TGTGCCAGCAGCGTAGCTATGTCTGGGGCCAACGTCCTGACTTTC. Its translation is CASSVAMSGANVLTF.

This clonotype showed up many times. V is TRBV9 and J is TRBJ2-3; tentatively, D is TRBD1 (5 bases). Germline loops: CDR1 SGDLS, CDR2 YYNGEE. The V end lost 4 bases, the J end lost 4 bases, and 10 bases lay between the germline ends. CDR3 size: 13 residues. CDR3 in amino acids: CASSRGESDTQYF. CDR3 DNA: TGTGCCAGCAGCAGGGGTGAATCAGATACGCAGTATTTT.

This clonotype has a count of ten or more. The chain joins TRBV9 to TRBJ2-1; TRBD2 matches at 13 bases. The germline V gene encodes CDR1 SGDLS and CDR2 YYNGEE. The CDR3 is 18 residues long. V was pared by 2 bases and J by 3 bases, with 8 bases of the junction left unmatched. DNA for the CDR3: TGTGCCAGCAGCGTGGGCACCGGGACTAGCGGGATCTACAATGAGCAGTTCTTC. As protein: CASSVGTGTSGIYNEQFF.

In this sample, this clonotype turned up many times. J is TRBJ2-3 and V is TRBV9; 7 bases are shared with TRBD1. Germline-derived CDR1 and CDR2 are SGDLS and YYNGEE. This CDR3 is built from 14 residues. V shed 4 bases and J 2 bases; nucleotides not matched to a gene: 4. The CDR3 here is CASSFGQVTDTQYF. CDR3 DNA sequence: TGTGCCAGCAGCTTCGGACAGGTCACAGATACGCAGTATTTT. Drawing the rest from reference TRBV9 and TRBJ2-3, the complete variable domain is DSGVTQTPKHLITATGQRVTLRCSPRSGDLSVYWYQQSLDQGLQFLIQYYNGEERAKGNILERFSAQQFPDLHSELNLSSLELGDSALYFCASSFGQVTDTQYFGPGTRLTVL.

This clonotype was seen many times. This sequence joins TRBV9 and TRBJ1-2; D unclear. CDR3 length: 15 residues. The germline V and J ends were trimmed by 5 bases and 4 bases, with 18 bases remaining between them. Germline CDR1 reads SGDLS; CDR2 reads YYNGEE. The CDR3 here is CASSSDNLRVYGYTF. In DNA form, the CDR3 reads TGTGCCAGCAGTTCCGACAATCTGAGGGTCTATGGCTACACCTTC.

This clonotype was detected ten times or more. The V and J genes are TRBV9 and TRBJ2-2; D is unresolved. The ends were cut back, 4 bases at V and 5 bases at J, with 12 bases in the middle. The CDR3 runs 14 residues. Germline assignment: CDR1 SGDLS and CDR2 YYNGEE. In DNA, the CDR3 is TGTGCCAGCAGCCCCCGCGGACGGACCGGGGAGCTGTTTTTT. Translated, it gives CASSPRGRTGELFF.

The table lists this clonotype with many counts. The V gene is TRBV9, the J gene TRBJ2-6, with a possible D match to TRBD2 (5 bases). The CDR3 length is 17 residues. Germline CDR1 reads SGDLS; CDR2 reads YYNGEE. V lost 3 bases to trimming and J lost 0 bases, with 13 bases between them. The CDR3 DNA sequence: TGTGCCAGCAGCGAAGGACGGAGGAGCTCTGGGGCCAACGTCCTGACTTTC. Protein: CASSEGRRSSGANVLTF. Full variable domain (missing parts from reference TRBV9 and TRBJ2-6): DSGVTQTPKHLITATGQRVTLRCSPRSGDLSVYWYQQSLDQGLQFLIQYYNGEERAKGNILERFSAQQFPDLHSELNLSSLELGDSALYFCASSEGRRSSGANVLTFGAGSRLTVL.

In this sample, this clonotype turned up many times. CDR3 DNA: TGTGCCAGCAGCGTAGGTTCCCGCAACTGGAATGAGCAGTTCTTC. Its translation is CASSVGSRNWNEQFF. This chain links TRBV9 with TRBJ2-1; D is uncertain. V lost 0 bases and J lost 7, with 14 bases in between. This CDR3 has 15 amino acids. Per germline, CDR1 SGDLS and CDR2 YYNGEE.

This clonotype was detected many times. J is TRBJ2-7 and V is TRBV9; 9 bases line up with TRBD1. With 4 bases clipped from V and 1 base from J, the junction kept 6 bases outside the gene matches. The length of the CDR3 is 15 residues. Germline V gene sequence: CDR1 SGDLS, CDR2 YYNGEE. CDR3 sequence: CASSRGQGASYEQYF. The CDR3 DNA reads TGTGCCAGCAGCCGGGGACAGGGCGCGTCCTACGAGCAGTACTTC.

This clonotype came up many times. V usage is TRBV9 and J usage is TRBJ2-7; 9 bases agree with TRBD1. Germline V gene sequence: CDR1 SGDLS, CDR2 YYNGEE. CDR3 length: 17 residues. The V segment lost 0 bases and the J segment 2 bases; nucleotides outside the gene matches: 9. CDR3 loop: CASSVGPGGTGTYEQYF. The CDR3 nucleotides are TGTGCCAGCAGCGTAGGTCCAGGAGGGACAGGGACCTACGAGCAGTACTTC. Complete variable domain (other parts from reference TRBV9 and TRBJ2-7): DSGVTQTPKHLITATGQRVTLRCSPRSGDLSVYWYQQSLDQGLQFLIQYYNGEERAKGNILERFSAQQFPDLHSELNLSSLELGDSALYFCASSVGPGGTGTYEQYFGPGTRLTVT.

This clonotype has at least ten counts. The chain uses TRBV9 and TRBJ1-2, with D unclear. The CDR3 is 14 residues long. Germline lookup yields CDR1 SGDLS and CDR2 YYNGEE. Deletions cut 0 bases from V and 4 bases from J, with 10 bases between. The CDR3 region has the DNA TGTGCCAGCAGCGTAGACGGCTCGAGCTATGGCTACACCTTC. Its protein product is CASSVDGSSYGYTF.

This clonotype was detected ten times or more. The V gene is TRBV9, the J gene TRBJ2-7; D gene unclear. CDR3 size: 12 residues. Germline V CDR1 and CDR2: SGDLS, YYNGEE. The V and J ends lost 7 bases and 6 bases respectively, with 14 bases between them. CDR3 coding DNA: TGTGCCAGCTCAAGGAGTACGGGCGAGCAGTACTTC. Translation: CASSRSTGEQYF.

This clonotype was detected many times. CDR3 bases: TGTGCCAGCAGCGCCCTCCGGGAGACCCAGTACTTC. Translation: CASSALRETQYF. V and J are TRBV9 and TRBJ2-5; D ambiguous. The germline V gene has CDR1 SGDLS and CDR2 YYNGEE. The V end lost 3 bases, the J end lost 5 bases, and 8 bases lay between the germline ends. This CDR3 has 12 residues.

This clonotype was seen ten or more times. The gene calls are TRBV9 and TRBJ2-3; 7 bases align to TRBD1. The CDR3 covers 16 residues. Germline CDR1 reads SGDLS; CDR2 reads YYNGEE. The V gene end was trimmed by 0 bases and the J gene end by 6 bases; junction bases not matched to a gene: 10. Here the CDR3 DNA reads TGTGCCAGCAGCGTAGGGACAGGCCACCGGGTTGATACGCAGTATTTT. Residues: CASSVGTGHRVDTQYF.